This T cell receptor (beta chain) was observed in a study of T cell changes during pregnancy in multiple sclerosis. Sequencing used immunoSEQ multiplex PCR; TCRdb keeps in-frame clones, though not all of them. This sample has approximately 43,000 clones; 90% to 95% occur once, and the top ten carry 7.5% to 9.5%. The CDR3 spans 14 residues. The V gene end was trimmed by 5 bases and the J gene end by 10 bases; junction bases not matched to a gene: 13. The germline CDR1 and CDR2 sequences are MGHRA and YSYEKL. V usage is TRBV4-1 and J usage is TRBJ2-7; 8 bases are shared with TRBD1. Source: CD8+ T cells from peripheral blood mononuclear cells, taken in the third trimester of pregnancy. This clonotype originated in a female donor with multiple sclerosis, enrolled in a pregnancy study. The CDR3 DNA is TGCGCCAGCAGCACCGCGGTGGCAGGGGGCTTTCAGTACTTC. The encoded protein is CASSTAVAGGFQYF.